This TCR beta chain derives from a study of OX40 agonist ivuxolimab in advanced cancers. About the study: Patients' therapy was ivuxolimab, an antibody that acts as an agonist of OX40 (CD134). Patients assigned to dose escalation were diagnosed with hepatocellular carcinoma, melanoma, renal cell or head and neck cancer. Findings and limits, study-wide: At doses 0.1 to 3.0 mg/kg, CD4+ and CD8+ clones expanded.

The ends were cut back, 5 bases at V and 0 bases at J, with 16 bases in the middle. Germline CDR1 MDHEN, CDR2 SYDVKM. The CDR3 length is 17 residues. The method was immunoSEQ multiplex PCR; TCRdb's version includes in-frame clones alone and lacks a portion of them. Of some 96,000 clones listed, about 91% are singletons. This clone was counted a few times. The antigen is undetermined. The sequence derives from an adult with an advanced solid tumor such as melanoma, head and neck, liver or kidney cancer. V gene TRBV28 combines with J gene TRBJ1-4; no clear D gene. The sequencing used CD4+ or CD8+ T cells sorted from blood, collected in a trial of the OX40 agonist ivuxolimab. CDR3 protein: CASSTRSSGATNEKLFF. DNA for the CDR3: TGTGCCAGCAGTACCCGATCGTCAGGAGCAACTAATGAAAAACTGTTTTTT.